This T cell receptor (beta chain) was found in a study of shared clonotypes between healthy human individuals. This CDR3 is 14 amino acids long. In germline, CDR1 is SGDLS, CDR2 YYNGEE. Trimming took 3 bases from V and 5 from J, leaving 14 bases between them. The naive CD8 subset, CD45RO-negative cells positively selected for CCR7, excluded terminally differentiated effector memory CD45RA+ cells. Assay: immunoSEQ multiplex PCR; the TCRdb copy retains only in-frame clones and omits some. The sample has approximately 1.9 million clones, 80% to 95% seen once; the top ten hold less than 2%. The chain is built from TRBV9 and TRBJ1-1; possible D gene TRBD1, 5 bases. The sample consisted of naive CD8+ T cells from PBMCs. The sequence was obtained from a man aged 18 to 35 in good health. Some clones in this sample may be carry-over from other donors' samples. The CDR3 region is CASSEGNRGTEAFF. CDR3 coding DNA: TGTGCCAGCAGCGAGGGGAACCGGGGAACTGAAGCTTTCTTT.